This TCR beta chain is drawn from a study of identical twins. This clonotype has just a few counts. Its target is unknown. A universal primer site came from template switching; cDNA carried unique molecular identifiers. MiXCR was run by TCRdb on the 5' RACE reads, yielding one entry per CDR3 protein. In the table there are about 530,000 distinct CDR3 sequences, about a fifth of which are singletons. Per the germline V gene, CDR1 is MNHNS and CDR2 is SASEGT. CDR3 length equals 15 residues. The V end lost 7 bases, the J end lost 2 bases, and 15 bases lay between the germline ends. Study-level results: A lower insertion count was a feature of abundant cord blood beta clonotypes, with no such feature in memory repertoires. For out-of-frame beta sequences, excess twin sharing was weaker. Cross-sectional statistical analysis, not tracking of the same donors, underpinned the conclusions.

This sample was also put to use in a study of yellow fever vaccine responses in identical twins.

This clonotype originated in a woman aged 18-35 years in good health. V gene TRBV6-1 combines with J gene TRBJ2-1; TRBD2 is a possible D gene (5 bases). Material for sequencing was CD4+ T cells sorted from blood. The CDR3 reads CASTLEASPYNEQFF. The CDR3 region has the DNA TGTGCCAGCACCCTCGAGGCTAGCCCCTACAATGAGCAGTTCTTC.